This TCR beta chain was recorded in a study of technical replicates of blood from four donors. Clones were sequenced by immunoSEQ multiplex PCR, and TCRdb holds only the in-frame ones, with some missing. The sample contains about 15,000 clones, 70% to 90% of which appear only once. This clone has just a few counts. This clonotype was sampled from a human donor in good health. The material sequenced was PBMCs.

The CDR3 loop reads CASSDTYTDTQYF. Written as DNA, the CDR3 is TGTGCCTCCTCAGACACCTACACAGATACGCAGTATTTT. This chain connects TRBV30 to TRBJ2-3, with D hard to call. Germline values: CDR1 GTSNPN, CDR2 SVGIG (reference sequence). V was cut by 7 bases and J by 2 bases, with 13 bases left in between. CDR3 length equals 13 residues.